This T cell receptor beta chain was sequenced during a study of OX40 agonist ivuxolimab in advanced cancers. Method: immunoSEQ multiplex PCR; TCRdb's copy keeps in-frame clones and lacks some. The sample includes 30,000 or so clones, 65% to 85% seen only once; the top ten take about 25%. Germline assignment: CDR1 MNHNS and CDR2 SASEGT. V was shortened by 5 bases and J by 4 bases, with 3 bases between the two germline ends. This CDR3 region has 11 residues. This clonotype originated in an adult with an advanced solid tumor such as melanoma, head and neck, liver or kidney cancer. The source material was CD4+ or CD8+ T cells sorted from blood, sampled in a trial of the OX40 agonist ivuxolimab. V and J are TRBV6-1 and TRBJ2-1; no definite D call. The CDR3 coding sequence is TGTGCCAGCAGTATTTACAATGAGCAGTTCTTC. It is translated as CASSIYNEQFF.